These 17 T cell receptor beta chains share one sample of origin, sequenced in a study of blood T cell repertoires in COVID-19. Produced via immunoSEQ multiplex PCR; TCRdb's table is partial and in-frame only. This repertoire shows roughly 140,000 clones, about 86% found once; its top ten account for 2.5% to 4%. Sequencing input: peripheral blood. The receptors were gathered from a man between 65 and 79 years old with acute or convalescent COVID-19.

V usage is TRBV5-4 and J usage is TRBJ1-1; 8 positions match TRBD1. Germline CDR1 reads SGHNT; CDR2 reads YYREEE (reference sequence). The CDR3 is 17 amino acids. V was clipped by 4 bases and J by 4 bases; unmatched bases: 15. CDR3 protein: CASSLPRTGRAGTEAFF. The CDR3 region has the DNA TGTGCCAGCAGCCTACCTAGGACAGGGAGGGCGGGCACTGAAGCTTTCTTT. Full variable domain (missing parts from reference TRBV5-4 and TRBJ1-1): ETGVTQSPTHLIKTRGQQVTLRCSSQSGHNTVSWYQQALGQGPQFIFQYYREEENGRGNFPPRFSGLQFPNYSSELNVNALELDDSALYLCASSLPRTGRAGTEAFFGQGTRLTVV.

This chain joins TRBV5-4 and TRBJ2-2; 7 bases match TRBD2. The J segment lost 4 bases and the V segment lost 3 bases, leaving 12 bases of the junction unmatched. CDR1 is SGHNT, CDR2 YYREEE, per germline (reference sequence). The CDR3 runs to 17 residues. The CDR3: CASSSLSSGHSTGELFF. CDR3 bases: TGTGCCAGCAGCTCACTATCTAGCGGTCATTCCACCGGGGAGCTGTTTTTT.

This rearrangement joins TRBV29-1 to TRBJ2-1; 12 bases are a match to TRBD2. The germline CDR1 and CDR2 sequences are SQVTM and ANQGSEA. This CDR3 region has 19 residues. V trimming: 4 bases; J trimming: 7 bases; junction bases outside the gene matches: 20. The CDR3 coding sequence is TGCAGCGTTGGCACCCCGGAGGGTTGGGCTAGCGGGAGGGGAAATGAGCAGTTCTTC. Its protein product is CSVGTPEGWASGRGNEQFF.

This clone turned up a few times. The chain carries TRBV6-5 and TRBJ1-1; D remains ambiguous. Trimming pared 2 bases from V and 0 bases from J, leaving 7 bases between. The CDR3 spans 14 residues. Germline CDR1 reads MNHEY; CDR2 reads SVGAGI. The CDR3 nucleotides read TGTGCCAGCAGTTACAGACACCTGAACACTGAAGCTTTCTTT. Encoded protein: CASSYRHLNTEAFF.

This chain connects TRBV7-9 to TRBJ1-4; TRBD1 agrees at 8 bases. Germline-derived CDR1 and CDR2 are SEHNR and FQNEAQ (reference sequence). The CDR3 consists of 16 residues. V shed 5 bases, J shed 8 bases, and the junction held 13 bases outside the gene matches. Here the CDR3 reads CASSAVLGQGGEKLFF. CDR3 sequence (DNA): TGTGCCAGCAGCGCCGTCCTCGGACAGGGTGGAGAAAAACTGTTTTTT.

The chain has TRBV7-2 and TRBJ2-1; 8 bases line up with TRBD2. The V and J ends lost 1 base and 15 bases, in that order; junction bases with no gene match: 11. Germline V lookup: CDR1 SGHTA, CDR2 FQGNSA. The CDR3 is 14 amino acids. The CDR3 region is CASSLEAAAGVWFF. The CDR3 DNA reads TGTGCCAGCAGCTTAGAGGCAGCAGCGGGAGTGTGGTTCTTC.

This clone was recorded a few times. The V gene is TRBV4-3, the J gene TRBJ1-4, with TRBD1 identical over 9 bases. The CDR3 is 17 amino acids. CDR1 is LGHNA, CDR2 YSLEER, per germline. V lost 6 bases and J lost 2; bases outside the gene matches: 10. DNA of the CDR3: TGCGCCAGCAGTCCGACAGGGGGAATGGGCACTAATGAAAAACTGTTTTTT. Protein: CASSPTGGMGTNEKLFF.

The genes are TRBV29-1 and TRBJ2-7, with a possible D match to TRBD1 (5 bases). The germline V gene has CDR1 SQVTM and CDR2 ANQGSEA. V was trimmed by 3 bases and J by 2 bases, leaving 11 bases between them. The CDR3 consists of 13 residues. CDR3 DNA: TGCAGCGTTGATCCTGACAGCCCCTACGAGCAGTACTTC. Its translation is CSVDPDSPYEQYF.

CDR3 region: CAIRATGAHSTDTQYF. For the CDR3, the DNA is TGTGCCATCCGAGCGACAGGAGCTCATTCCACAGATACGCAGTATTTT. V is TRBV28 and J is TRBJ2-3; D may be TRBD1 (6 bases). V lost 10 bases, J lost 2 bases, and 22 bases lay in between. CDR1 is MDHEN and CDR2 is SYDVKM in the germline V gene. This CDR3 region has 16 residues. Full variable domain (outside the CDR3, taken from reference TRBV28 and TRBJ2-3): DVKVTQSSRYLVKRTGEKVFLECVQDMDHENMFWYRQDPGLGLRLIYFSYDVKMKEKGDIPEGYSVSREKKERFSLILESASTNQTSMYLCAIRATGAHSTDTQYFGPGTRLTVL.

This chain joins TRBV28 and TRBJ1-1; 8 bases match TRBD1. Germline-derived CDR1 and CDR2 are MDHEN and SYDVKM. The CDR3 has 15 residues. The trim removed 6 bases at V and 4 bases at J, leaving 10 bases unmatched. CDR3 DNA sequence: TGTGCCAGCAGGGGGAGGACAGGGTCGTCCACTGAAGCTTTCTTT. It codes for CASRGRTGSSTEAFF.

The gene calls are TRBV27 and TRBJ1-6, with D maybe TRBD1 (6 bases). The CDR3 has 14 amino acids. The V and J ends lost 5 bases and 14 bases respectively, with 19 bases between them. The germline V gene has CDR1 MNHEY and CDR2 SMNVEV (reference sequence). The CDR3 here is CASSLLLGAGSLHF. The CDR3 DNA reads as TGTGCCAGCAGTCTACTCTTGGGGGCAGGTTCCCTCCACTTT.

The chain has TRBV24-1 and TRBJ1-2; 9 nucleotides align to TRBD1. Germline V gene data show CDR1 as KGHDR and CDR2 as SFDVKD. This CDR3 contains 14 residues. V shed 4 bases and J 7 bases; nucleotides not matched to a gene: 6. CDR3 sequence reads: CATSDRDRDSGYTF. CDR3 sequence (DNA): TGTGCCACCAGTGACAGGGACAGGGATTCTGGCTACACCTTC.

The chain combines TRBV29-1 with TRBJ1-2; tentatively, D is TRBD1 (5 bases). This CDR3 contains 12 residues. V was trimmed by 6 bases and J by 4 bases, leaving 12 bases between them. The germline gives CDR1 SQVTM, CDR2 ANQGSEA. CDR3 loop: CSVETVAYGYTF. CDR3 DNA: TGCAGCGTCGAGACAGTAGCCTATGGCTACACCTTC.

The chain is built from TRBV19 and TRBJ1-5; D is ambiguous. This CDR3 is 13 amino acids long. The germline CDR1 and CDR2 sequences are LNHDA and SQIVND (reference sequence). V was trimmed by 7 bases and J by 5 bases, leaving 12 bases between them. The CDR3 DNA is TGTGCCAGTACTCCCAGGCAGCATCAGCCCCAGCATTTT. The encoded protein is CASTPRQHQPQHF.

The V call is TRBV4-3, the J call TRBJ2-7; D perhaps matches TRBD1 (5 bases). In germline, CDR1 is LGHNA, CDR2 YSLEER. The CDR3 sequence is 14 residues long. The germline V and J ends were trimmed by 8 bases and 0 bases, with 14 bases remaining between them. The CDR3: CASARGQGSYEQYF. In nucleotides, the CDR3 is TGCGCCAGCGCCCGAGGCCAGGGCTCCTACGAGCAGTACTTC.

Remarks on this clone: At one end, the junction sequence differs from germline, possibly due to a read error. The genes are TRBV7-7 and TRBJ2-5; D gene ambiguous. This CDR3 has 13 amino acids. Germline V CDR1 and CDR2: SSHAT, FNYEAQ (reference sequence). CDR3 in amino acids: CASSLAQQETQYF. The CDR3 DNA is TGTGCTAGCAGCTTAGCTCAACAAGAGACCCAGTACTTC.

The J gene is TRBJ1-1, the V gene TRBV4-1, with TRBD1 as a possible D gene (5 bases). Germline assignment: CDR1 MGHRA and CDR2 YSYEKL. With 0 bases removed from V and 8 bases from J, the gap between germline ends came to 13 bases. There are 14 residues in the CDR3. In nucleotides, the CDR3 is TGCGCCAGCAGCCAAGATGAACATTCAGGGGAAGCTTTCTTT. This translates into CASSQDEHSGEAFF.